Listed here is a single T cell receptor (beta chain). Antigen unknown. This is likely a read error, given that the CDR3 carries no conserved phenylalanine or tryptophan at its end. Breast cancer patients provided tissue from their axillary draining lymph nodes. This sample was included in a study of breast tumors, draining lymph nodes, adjacent tissues. Regarding the study as a whole: Data only fit, rather than demonstrated, lymph node origin of most tumor T cells.

The V gene lost 3 bases and the J gene lost 8 bases, with 19 bases spanning the gap. The CDR3 covers 15 residues. Per the germline V gene, CDR1 is SGHTA and CDR2 is FQGTGA. Each CDR3 protein gets one entry after TCRdb re-called the multiplex PCR reads with MiXCR. Here the sample spans about 110,000 distinct CDR3 sequences, about 31% being singletons. The chain uses TRBV7-3 and TRBJ1-2; perhaps TRBD1 as D (5 bases). This clonotype was sampled from a female donor with breast cancer. Some clones in this sample may be carry-over from other donors' samples. Sequenced input: axillary lymph node tissue. DNA of the CDR3: TGTGCCAGCAGCTTGGGGGGAGGGCGCCTTGGAGGCTACACCCTC. It encodes CASSLGGGRLGGYTL.